The T cell receptor (beta chain) described here comes from a study of T cells expressing NK-cell markers. Whole-study context: Cells sorted as CD3+CD56+NKG2C+, CD3+CD56+NKG2C- and CD3+CD56-NKG2C+ T cells supplied the TCR beta repertoires. Study-wide results and caveats: The HCMV specificity of the expanded NKG2C+ T cell clones stayed unresolved.

In regard to this clonotype: Its matching antigen is unknown.

Scientists made TCR beta cDNA using 5'RACE template switching with UMIs. TCRdb reprocessed the 5' RACE reads; each CDR3 protein has one entry and no DNA is given. The sample data list roughly 390,000 distinct CDR3 sequences. Specimen: blood T cells: a sorted CD56 or NKG2C T cell subset, CD4+ or CD8+ T cells, or bulk PBMC T cells (not recorded which). The origin of this receptor is a woman aged 50 to 60 in good health.

CDR3 residues: CSVVGLAGGSSDTQYF. The chain combines TRBV29-1 with TRBJ2-3; TCRdb names TRBD2, which stays unverified in the absence of DNA. The germline CDR1 and CDR2 sequences are SQVTM and ANQGSEA. CDR3 length: 16 residues.